In this sample, the clone carrying this T cell receptor beta chain turned up a few times. This entry is derived from a study of blood T cell repertoires in COVID-19. Trimming removed 5 bases at V and 3 bases at J, with 11 bases between. This CDR3 is 14 amino acids long. Germline V gives CDR1 LNHDA, CDR2 SQIVND (reference sequence). Clones were read by immunoSEQ multiplex PCR, and TCRdb kept only the in-frame ones, dropping some. The sample has some 33,000 clones, 85% to 90% seen once. Sample: peripheral blood. J is TRBJ2-1 and V is TRBV19, with D possibly matching TRBD1 (6 bases). The clonotype was recovered from a human donor in a cohort sampled during active COVID-19. The CDR3: CASSLTGRYNEQFF. In DNA, the CDR3 is TGTGCCAGTAGTCTAACAGGGCGCTACAATGAGCAGTTCTTC.